This TCR beta chain was documented in a study of tissue T cells after allogeneic stem cell transplantation. Study-wide background: Pathologist H&E review favored samples with visible lymphocytes for sequencing among multiple samples. Study conclusions and caveats: Blood and spleen captured only part of the tissue TCR repertoire. Sampling depth was limited, and the cohort was small and clinically varied. Motif-based clustering found tissue-specific repertoire signatures shared across patients, though few clones were shared.

A remark on this clone: What it binds is not known.

The CDR3 extends over 12 amino acids. Germline V CDR1 and CDR2: SGHTA, FQGNSA. Between the trimmed V and J ends, which lost 2 bases and 4 bases, there was a span of 3 bases. Clones were sequenced by immunoSEQ multiplex PCR, and TCRdb holds only the in-frame ones, with some missing. The sample has more than 9,000 clones, over 60% seen once. The starting material was tissue from the stomach, obtained at autopsy. The rearrangement links TRBV7-2 to TRBJ2-1; D remains ambiguous. The clonotype comes from a male donor aged 60 or over with lung cancer. CDR3 sequence (DNA): TGTGCCAGCAGCTTAACGTACAATGAGCAGTTCTTC. Residues: CASSLTYNEQFF. Variable domain in full (rest from reference TRBV7-2 and TRBJ2-1): GAGVSQSPSNKVTEKGKDVELRCDPISGHTALYWYRQSLGQGLEFLIYFQGNSAPDKSGLPSDRFSAERTGGSVSTLTIQRTQQEDSAVYLCASSLTYNEQFFGPGTRLTVL.